This entry features one T cell receptor (beta chain) sequence. Its target is not known. The junction and the germline gene differ at one end; a read error may be behind it. The data were obtained in a study of tumor-infiltrating lymphocytes in primary liver carcinoma. About the research overall: The number of productive TCRbeta reads per sample ranged from roughly 3.65 to 8 million and was similar across tissue types. Notes on the study in general: Tumor specimens were characterized by a significantly higher top-250-clone fraction than blood (p = 0.039). The proportion of top clones found throughout all five tumor regions was only about 7.5-25%.

Unsorted bulk tissue (roughly 19-30 mg) underwent RNA and DNA co-extraction. There were five separate regions sampled from each tumor. CDR3 length equals 15 residues. Per germline, CDR1 SGHAT and CDR2 FQNNGV. With a constant-region primer, TCR beta cDNA was made from about 0.55 ug of total RNA. The TCR beta library was amplified through three nested multiplex PCR rounds in a modified ARM-PCR procedure. The first two PCR rounds used TRBV1-TRBV30 forward primers with a C-beta reverse primer, roughly 11 cycles each. TCRdb used MiXCR to reprocess the multiplex PCR reads, holding one entry per CDR3 protein. The sample has about 78,000 distinct CDR3 sequences; nearly 70% are singletons.

Material: liver tumor tissue from sampling region 4. Subset indicated: tumor region T4, right-lateral pole. The V call is TRBV11-2, the J call TRBJ2-1; the D gene could be TRBD1 or TRBD2 (5 bases each). This clonotype was sampled from a man in his forties or fifties with primary liver carcinoma and hepatitis B virus infection. The CDR3 DNA reads TGTGTCAGCGTGTTAGGGGACCTCCGGGGACATGAGCAGTTCTTC. Encoded protein: CVSVLGDLRGHEQFF.